The clone carrying this TCR beta chain has a handful of counts. The antigen is not known. The entry originates in a study of T cell repertoires in cytomegalovirus infection. Study details: CMV infection together with matching HLA type was indicated by public TCR beta signatures. Study-wide results and caveats: HLA-C-restricted CMV-specific TCR beta clonotypes prevailed in the ex vivo response. Identification of carriers of CMV plus the relevant HLA was achieved through cumulative public TCR beta family frequency.

V shed 2 bases and J shed 0 bases, with 14 bases lying between them. Germline values: CDR1 MNHEY, CDR2 SMNVEV (reference sequence). This CDR3 region has 18 residues. MiXCR was run by TCRdb on the reads, yielding one entry per CDR3 protein. The table records more than 500,000 distinct CDR3 sequences, 15% to 20% of them present only once. The sequence was collected from a human donor in good health (CMV status not recorded). Some clones in this sample may be carry-over from other donors' samples. The chain is built from TRBV27 and TRBJ2-6; D may be TRBD1 (6 bases). The sample taken for sequencing was CD8+ T cells from PBMCs. The CDR3 region has the DNA TGTGCCAGCAGTTTAGCGCCAGGGGTCTACTCTGGGGCCAACGTCCTGACTTTC. It specifies CASSLAPGVYSGANVLTF.